This TCR beta chain was obtained from a study of CD4 T cells in relation to SARS-CoV-2 and coronaviruses. Study-level information: ViraFEST: roughly ten-day antigen culture of PBMCs, then TCR beta CDR3 sequencing. The restricting HLA molecule for shared crossreactive spike epitopes was mapped. Study observations and caveats: SARS-CoV-2-driven expansion was significantly weaker in crossreactive than monoreactive clones.

The germline V gene has CDR1 SGHNT and CDR2 YYREEE (reference sequence). This CDR3 has 14 residues. V was cut by 0 bases and J by 2 bases, with 8 bases left in between. In the case of this clone: The antigen is unknown.

Before the COVID-19 pandemic, during about 2011-2018, CD4+ T cells were taken from unexposed donors. After about 10 days of culture, CD4+ T cells were isolated. Libraries were prepared by immunoSEQ multiplex PCR; TCRdb keeps only in-frame clonotypes and omits some of them. The table shows more than 15,000 clones, with almost 80% occurring only once. The specimen sequenced was CD4+ T cells from PBMCs, cultured in vitro. The source is a human donor in good health. The chain joins TRBV5-4 to TRBJ2-5; no definite D call. Written as DNA, the CDR3 is TGTGCCAGCAGCTTGGGGCAGAGACAAGAGACCCAGTACTTC. This sequence encodes CASSLGQRQETQYF.